A selection of T cell receptor beta chains follows, all from one sample in a study of T-cell reconstitution after alpha-beta-depleted transplantation in children. MiXCR, applied by TCRdb to the PCR reads, yields one record per CDR3 protein. This table has about a million distinct CDR3 sequences, about 31% appearing once. The sample in question was PBMCs, mostly from graft donor cells, obtained 360 days after TCRalphabeta/CD19-depleted stem cell transplant. All receptors come from a boy in the first two years of life who had a stem cell transplant for SCID, so the T cells may come from the graft donor. CDR3s include the opening cysteine and the closing phenylalanine or tryptophan. A D gene is named only where the DNA matches it firmly.

TRBV7-7	TRBJ1-5	TRBD1	CASSLDWPTQGGGLCRFSNQPQHF
TRBV20-1	TRBJ2-7	NA	CSALLGAAAYEQYF
TRBV28	TRBJ2-7	NA	CASSPREGSEQYF
TRBV4-1	TRBJ2-2	NA	CASSHGAAGELFF
TRBV12-3/TRBV12-4	TRBJ2-1	NA	CASSWGRTYNEQFF
TRBV12-5	TRBJ2-7	NA	CASAPPGPPYEQYF
TRBV7-2	TRBJ1-2	NA	CASSLDPTRDGYTF
TRBV5-1	TRBJ2-3	TRBD2	CASSLGMVSGVGTDTQYF
TRBV5-1	TRBJ2-2	NA	CASSAAGIGELFF
TRBV7-6	TRBJ2-7	TRBD1	CASSQGTGRAYEQYF
TRBV27	TRBJ2-7	NA	CASGTDLSRYEQYF
TRBV7-2	TRBJ1-1	NA	CASSFLIQNTEAFF
TRBV20-1	TRBJ1-5	NA	CSARLRDNQPQHF
TRBV7-2	TRBJ2-5	NA	CASSLAWQGETQYF
TRBV4-3	TRBJ2-7	NA	CASSQDRGKEQYF
TRBV28	TRBJ2-3	TRBD1	CASSHTGTGGVDTQYF
TRBV6-5	TRBJ1-1	NA	CASSYDGRTEAFF
TRBV12-3/TRBV12-4	TRBJ2-6	NA	CASNLIGRGANVLTF
TRBV15	TRBJ2-7	TRBD1	CASGQGAGEQYF
TRBV4-1	TRBJ1-1	TRBD1	CASSQAILRDRHTEAFF
TRBV20-1	TRBJ2-7	TRBD2	CSALIAGGPAYEQYF
TRBV6-2/TRBV6-3	TRBJ1-5	TRBD1	CASRRTGGEGQPQHF
TRBV12-3/TRBV12-4	TRBJ1-6	NA	CASSLPSSPLHF
TRBV5-1	TRBJ2-3	NA	CASSSVAGRSDTQYF
TRBV12-3/TRBV12-4	TRBJ2-3	TRBD2	CASSLVAGAEEDTQYF
TRBV18	TRBJ1-1	NA	CASSPLGPEAFF
TRBV4-2	TRBJ2-3	NA	CASSQDAAHTDTQYF
TRBV6-1	TRBJ2-2	TRBD1	CASRPGTEHTGELFF
TRBV6-1	TRBJ2-6	NA	CASSQDLAGANVLTF
TRBV11-1	TRBJ2-1	NA	CASSLVASPRGLGNNEQFF
TRBV4-2	TRBJ2-3	NA	CASSQAAGVWGTDTQYF
TRBV5-1	TRBJ2-7	TRBD1	CASADRTGIYEQYF
TRBV12-3/TRBV12-4	TRBJ1-1	NA	CASKGPFTEAFF
TRBV4-3	TRBJ2-7	TRBD1	CASSQESAGGTEQYF
TRBV7-2	TRBJ1-6	NA	CASSSDRTDNSPLHF
TRBV18	TRBJ2-1	NA	CASSLTTGLGAHEQFF